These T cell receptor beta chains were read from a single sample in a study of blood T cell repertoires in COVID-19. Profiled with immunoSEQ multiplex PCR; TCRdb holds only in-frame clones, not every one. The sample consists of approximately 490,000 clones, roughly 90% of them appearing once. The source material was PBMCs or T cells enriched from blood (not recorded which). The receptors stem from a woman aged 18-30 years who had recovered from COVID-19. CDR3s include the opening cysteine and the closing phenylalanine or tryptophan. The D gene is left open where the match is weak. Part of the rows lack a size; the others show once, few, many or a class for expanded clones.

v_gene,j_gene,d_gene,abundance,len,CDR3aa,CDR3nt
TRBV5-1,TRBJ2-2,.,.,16,CASSPPQTANTGELFF,TGCGCCAGCAGCCCTCCTCAGACAGCGAACACCGGGGAGCTGTTTTTT
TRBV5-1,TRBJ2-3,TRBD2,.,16,CASSPLTSGATDTQYF,TGCGCCAGCAGCCCTCTGACTAGCGGGGCAACGGATACGCAGTATTTT
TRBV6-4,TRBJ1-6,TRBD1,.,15,CASSDSRQGGSPLHF,TGTGCCAGCAGTGACTCCCGACAGGGAGGTTCACCCCTCCACTTT
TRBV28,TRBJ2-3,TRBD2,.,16,CASSFPSGSFTDTQYF,TGTGCCAGCAGTTTCCCTAGCGGGTCTTTCACAGATACGCAGTATTTT
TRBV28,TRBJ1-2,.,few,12,CASSLYGYGYTF,TGTGCCAGCAGCCTTTACGGGTACGGCTACACCTTC
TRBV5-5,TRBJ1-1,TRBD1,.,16,CASSLGQGPMNTEAFF,TGTGCCAGCAGCTTGGGACAGGGCCCCATGAACACTGAAGCTTTCTTT
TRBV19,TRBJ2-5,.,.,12,CASSMTSGTQYF,TGTGCCAGTAGTATGACCTCGGGGACCCAGTACTTC
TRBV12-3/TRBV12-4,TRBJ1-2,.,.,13,CAIRGEDNYGYTF,TGTGCCATCAGGGGTGAGGATAACTATGGCTACACCTTC
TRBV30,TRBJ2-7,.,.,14,CAWSVGDGAYEQYF,TGTGCCTGGAGTGTGGGTGACGGGGCCTACGAGCAGTACTTC
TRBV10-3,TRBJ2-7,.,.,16,CAISLSPTASSYEQYF,TGTGCCATCAGCCTGAGCCCGACAGCGAGCTCCTACGAGCAGTACTTC
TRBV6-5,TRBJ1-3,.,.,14,CASIQGGTGNTIYF,TGTGCCAGCATTCAGGGAGGGACGGGAAACACCATATATTTT
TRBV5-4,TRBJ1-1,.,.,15,CASSSWTRMNTEAFF,TGTGCCAGCAGCTCCTGGACACGTATGAACACTGAAGCTTTCTTT
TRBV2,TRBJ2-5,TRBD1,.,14,CASSHSTGGETQYF,TGTGCCAGCAGCCACTCGACAGGGGGGGAGACCCAGTACTTC
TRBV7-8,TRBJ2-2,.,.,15,CASSLDRLNTGELFF,TGTGCCAGCAGCTTAGACAGGCTGAACACCGGGGAGCTGTTTTTT
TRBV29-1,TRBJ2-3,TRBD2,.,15,CSVGEVAGLTDTQYF,TGCAGCGTTGGTGAGGTAGCGGGGCTCACAGATACGCAGTATTTT
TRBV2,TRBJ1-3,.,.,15,CASSPQGGAGNTIYF,TGTGCCAGCAGTCCCCAAGGAGGGGCTGGAAACACCATATATTTT
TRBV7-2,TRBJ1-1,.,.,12,CASSLTRQVAFF,TGTGCCAGCAGCCTCACTCGACAGGTAGCTTTCTTT
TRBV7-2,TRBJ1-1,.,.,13,CASSLAQNTEAFF,TGTGCCAGCAGCTTAGCTCAGAACACTGAAGCTTTCTTT
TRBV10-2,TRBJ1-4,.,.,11,CATGMDEKLFF,TGCGCCACCGGGATGGACGAAAAACTGTTTTTT
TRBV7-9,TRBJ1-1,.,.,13,CASSSSLNTEAFF,TGTGCCAGCAGCTCTAGCCTTAACACTGAAGCTTTCTTT